This TCR beta chain was captured by sequencing in a study of metastatic and nonmetastatic thyroid tumors. This clone came up many times. From germline, CDR1 is SNHLY and CDR2 FYNNEI. This CDR3 has 14 residues. Trimming cost V 6 bases and J 1 base, with 12 bases left between them. The entire patient cohort was treatment-naive prior to thyroid surgery. Through MiXCR, TCRdb re-clonotyped the PCR reads. The repertoire includes over 65,000 clones, about 12% of them detected once, and roughly 10% sits in the top ten. The sequence was collected from a female donor with papillary thyroid cancer or a benign thyroid nodule (not recorded which). Some clones in this sample may be carry-over from other donors' samples. Sequencing was carried out using tumor tissue. This chain joins TRBV2 and TRBJ1-2; D unresolved. For the CDR3, the DNA is TGTGCCAGCAGGCCGGGCTCAGTTAACTATGGCTACACCTTC. Translation gives CASRPGSVNYGYTF.